This is a list of T cell receptor beta chains from one sample in a study of cytomegalovirus exposure and HLA in healthy donors. Data came from immunoSEQ multiplex PCR; TCRdb stores just in-frame clones and leaves some out. The repertoire holds tens of thousands of clones, with 75% as singletons. Sequences were obtained from PBMCs. The source is a man aged 35-49 years in good health and CMV-seronegative. Both conserved end residues are part of each CDR3. A D gene is named only where the DNA matches it firmly. Size values are once, few and many counts, or a class for expanded clones, and some rows have none.

V: TRBV30
J: TRBJ2-1
length: 15
D: TRBD2
size: NA
CDR3: CAWSVFAGGGNEQFF
DNA: TGTGCCTGGAGTGTATTCGCGGGAGGGGGTAATGAGCAGTTCTTC

V: TRBV5-4
J: TRBJ2-6
length: 18
D: NA
size: few
CDR3: CASSNTITRFSGANVLTF
DNA: TGTGCCAGCAGCAACACGATAACTAGGTTTTCAGGGGCCAACGTCCTGACTTTC

V: TRBV5-6
J: TRBJ2-1
length: 15
D: TRBD2
size: NA
CDR3: CASSVAGGPYNEQFF
DNA: TGTGCCAGCAGCGTAGCGGGGGGGCCCTACAATGAGCAGTTCTTC

V: TRBV5-1
J: TRBJ1-1
length: 13
D: TRBD1
size: NA
CDR3: CASSQQGGTEAFF
DNA: TGCGCCAGTTCACAACAGGGGGGCACTGAAGCTTTCTTT

V: TRBV25-1
J: TRBJ1-2
length: 14
D: TRBD1
size: few
CDR3: CASGTAALIGGYTF
DNA: TGTGCCAGCGGGACAGCCGCTCTAATCGGTGGCTACACCTTC

V: TRBV6-6
J: TRBJ1-6
length: 14
D: NA
size: few
CDR3: CASSSQGYNSPLHF
DNA: TGTGCCAGCAGTTCCCAGGGGTATAATTCACCCCTCCACTTT

V: TRBV5-6
J: TRBJ1-1
length: 16
D: NA
size: few
CDR3: CASSLARGSWNTEAFF
DNA: TGTGCCAGCAGCTTGGCCAGGGGAAGTTGGAACACTGAAGCTTTCTTT

V: TRBV18
J: TRBJ2-2
length: 13
D: NA
size: NA
CDR3: CASSPPGAGELFF
DNA: TGTGCCAGCTCACCACCAGGGGCCGGGGAGCTGTTTTTT

V: TRBV19
J: TRBJ1-2
length: 13
D: TRBD1
size: few
CDR3: CASSIQGVYGYTF
DNA: TGTGCCAGTAGTATCCAGGGGGTCTATGGCTACACCTTC

V: TRBV28
J: TRBJ2-2
length: 16
D: TRBD1
size: NA
CDR3: CASSTTGTGADGELFF
DNA: TGTGCCAGCAGTACAACCGGGACAGGGGCTGACGGGGAGCTGTTTTTT

V: TRBV28
J: TRBJ1-4
length: 15
D: NA
size: NA
CDR3: CASSLIGAGNEKLFF
DNA: TGTGCCAGCAGTTTAATAGGGGCCGGTAATGAAAAACTGTTTTTT

V: TRBV5-1
J: TRBJ2-7
length: 17
D: TRBD1
size: NA
CDR3: CASSLGHRDRSSYEQYF
DNA: TGCGCCAGCAGCTTGGGGCACCGGGACAGAAGCTCCTACGAGCAGTACTTC

V: TRBV6-1
J: TRBJ2-5
length: 16
D: TRBD1
size: few
CDR3: CASSEGLRQGQETQYF
DNA: TGTGCCAGCAGTGAAGGGTTAAGACAGGGTCAAGAGACCCAGTACTTC

V: TRBV28
J: TRBJ2-7
length: 13
D: NA
size: NA
CDR3: CASFGDRAYEQYF
DNA: TGTGCCAGCTTCGGAGACAGAGCCTACGAGCAGTACTTC

V: TRBV6-1
J: TRBJ2-7
length: 15
D: NA
size: NA
CDR3: CASSPRDPGSYEQYF
DNA: TGTGCCAGCAGTCCCCGAGACCCGGGTTCCTACGAGCAGTACTTC

V: TRBV19
J: TRBJ1-1
length: 13
D: NA
size: NA
CDR3: CASSKTVYTEAFF
DNA: TGTGCCAGTAGTAAAACAGTGTACACTGAAGCTTTCTTT

V: TRBV28
J: TRBJ1-3
length: 12
D: TRBD1
size: NA
CDR3: CASTGGGNTIYF
DNA: TGTGCCAGCACAGGGGGAGGTAACACCATATATTTT

V: TRBV7-2
J: TRBJ2-1
length: 13
D: NA
size: NA
CDR3: CASSRLSLNEQFF
DNA: TGTGCCAGCAGTCGTCTTAGTCTCAATGAGCAGTTCTTC

V: TRBV28
J: TRBJ1-2
length: 12
D: NA
size: NA
CDR3: CASSRQNYGYTF
DNA: TGTGCCAGCAGCAGGCAAAACTATGGCTACACCTTC

V: TRBV6-5
J: TRBJ2-7
length: 14
D: NA
size: once
CDR3: CASTARGSSYEQYF
DNA: TGTGCCAGCACCGCCCGGGGTAGCTCCTACGAGCAGTACTTC

V: TRBV10-1
J: TRBJ2-7
length: 17
D: NA
size: medium-sized
CDR3: CASSEQKPGHPSYEQYF
DNA: TGCGCCAGCAGTGAGCAAAAGCCGGGACACCCCTCCTACGAGCAGTACTTC

V: TRBV15
J: TRBJ2-1
length: 17
D: NA
size: once
CDR3: CATSKDGVGGTYNEQFF
DNA: TGTGCCACCAGCAAGGACGGGGTGGGGGGTACCTACAATGAGCAGTTCTTC